This passage covers 23 T cell receptor beta chains from one sample sequenced in a study of beta chain features in type 1 diabetes. Expressed TCRB transcripts were sequenced after all isolated RNA was converted to cDNA. Assay used: immunoSEQ multiplex PCR; TCRdb lists only in-frame clones, some missing. Of 200,000 to 250,000 clones listed, 68% are singletons. Sequencing was performed on naive CD4+ T cells from blood. These receptors came from a man aged 25-45 years in good health.

The V and J genes are TRBV12-5 and TRBJ1-1; 8 bases align to TRBD1. This CDR3 region has 12 residues. Germline V lookup: CDR1 LGHNT, CDR2 FRNRAP. The V gene end was trimmed by 9 bases and the J gene end by 5 bases; junction bases not matched to a gene: 5. The CDR3 sequence: CASTGGDTEAFF. As DNA, the CDR3 is TGTGCTAGCACAGGGGGGGATACTGAAGCTTTCTTT.

The chain couples TRBV18 to TRBJ2-7; 9 bases align to TRBD1. The CDR3 is made up of 15 amino acids. Looked up from germline, CDR1 is KGHSH and CDR2 is LQKENI. With V trimmed by 2 bases and J by 4 bases, 6 bases remained unmatched. The CDR3 here is CASSPGGTGTYEQYF. The CDR3 DNA sequence: TGTGCCAGCTCACCAGGGGGGACAGGGACTTACGAGCAGTACTTC.

V and J are TRBV9 and TRBJ2-5; D may be TRBD1 (6 bases). The V end lost 3 bases, the J end lost 8 bases, and 20 bases lay between the germline ends. The CDR3 has 15 amino acids. Germline V gene sequence: CDR1 SGDLS, CDR2 YYNGEE. CDR3 in DNA: TGTGCCAGCAGCGAAGGCAACCGGGACACAGCTACCCAGTACTTC. Protein sequence: CASSEGNRDTATQYF. The full variable domain, in which reference TRBV9 and TRBJ2-5 provide the parts outside the CDR3, is DSGVTQTPKHLITATGQRVTLRCSPRSGDLSVYWYQQSLDQGLQFLIQYYNGEERAKGNILERFSAQQFPDLHSELNLSSLELGDSALYFCASSEGNRDTATQYFGPGTRLLVL.

V and J are TRBV6-5 and TRBJ1-2; D call uncertain. The V end lost 1 base, the J end lost 0 bases, and 12 bases lay between the germline ends. CDR1 is MNHEY and CDR2 is SVGAGI in the germline V gene. The length of the CDR3 is 16 residues. CDR3 amino acids: CASSYWRAAANYGYTF. The CDR3 region has the DNA TGTGCCAGCAGTTACTGGAGGGCAGCTGCTAACTATGGCTACACCTTC.

CDR3 loop: CASSARGGGLGTDTQYF. CDR3 DNA sequence: TGTGCCAGCAGCGCCCGAGGTGGGGGCCTTGGCACAGATACGCAGTATTTT. The chain links TRBV9 to TRBJ2-3; perhaps TRBD1 as D (6 bases). The CDR3 is 17 amino acids. CDR1 is SGDLS and CDR2 is YYNGEE in the germline V gene. V lost 3 bases and J 1 base, leaving 18 bases between the germline ends.

This clone was counted a few times. This sequence joins TRBV11-2 and TRBJ2-1; 8 bases agree with TRBD2. Germline lookup yields CDR1 SGHAT and CDR2 FQNNGV. The CDR3 is 15 residues long. The junction had 2 bases not matched to a gene; V was cut back by 1 base and J by 3 bases. The CDR3 DNA sequence: TGTGCCAGCAGCTTAGCACTAGCGGACTACAATGAGCAGTTCTTC. Its protein is CASSLALADYNEQFF.

Comments on this clone: In the same sample, other DNA sequences code for this CDR3. The chain carries TRBV2 and TRBJ2-1, with TRBD1 identical over 9 bases. Germline trimming cut 4 bases from V and 0 bases from J; bases unmatched to any gene: 1. Germline lookup yields CDR1 SNHLY and CDR2 FYNNEI. This CDR3 contains 15 residues. CDR3 bases: TGTGCCAGCAGTGTGGACAGGGGCTCCTACAATGAGCAGTTCTTC. Protein product: CASSVDRGSYNEQFF.

The chain has TRBV23-1 and TRBJ2-6; tentatively, D is TRBD1 (5 bases). TRBV23-1 is flagged as an ORF with uncertain function. This CDR3 region has 15 residues. Between the trimmed V and J ends, which lost 8 bases and 0 bases, there was a span of 11 bases. The CDR3 DNA follows: TGCGCCAGCGGTAGGGGCCACTCTGGGGCCAACGTCCTGACTTTC. It is translated as CASGRGHSGANVLTF.

The chain combines TRBV9 with TRBJ2-1, with no clear D. The germline V gene encodes CDR1 SGDLS and CDR2 YYNGEE. The CDR3 sequence is 16 residues long. V lost 0 bases to trimming and J lost 1 base, with 11 bases between them. CDR3: CASSVGPVSSYNEQFF. DNA for the CDR3: TGTGCCAGCAGCGTAGGACCGGTTTCGTCCTACAATGAGCAGTTCTTC.

The V gene is TRBV30, the J gene TRBJ2-5; D could derive from TRBD1 or TRBD2 (5 bases each). The germline gives CDR1 GTSNPN, CDR2 SVGIG (reference sequence). V was shortened by 2 bases and J by 5 bases, with 12 bases between the two germline ends. The CDR3 covers 13 residues. The CDR3 here is CAWSSQRGETQYF. DNA for the CDR3: TGTGCCTGGAGTAGTCAGAGGGGCGAGACCCAGTACTTC.

This chain uses TRBV29-1 with TRBJ2-7, with a possible D match to TRBD1 (5 bases). V was cut by 4 bases and J by 2 bases, with 9 bases left in between. The germline CDR1 and CDR2 sequences are SQVTM and ANQGSEA. This CDR3 spans 12 amino acids. Here the CDR3 DNA reads TGCAGCGTTGTTGTCAGGGCCTACGAGCAGTACTTC. Amino acids: CSVVVRAYEQYF.

The chain is built from TRBV2 and TRBJ1-1; tentative D call: TRBD1 (5 bases). V lost 2 bases, J lost 5 bases, and 9 bases lay in between. The V gene's germline CDR1 is SNHLY and CDR2 FYNNEI. This CDR3 has 13 residues. The CDR3 reads CASSEHGGTEAFF. CDR3 DNA sequence: TGTGCCAGCAGTGAACATGGGGGGACTGAAGCTTTCTTT.

The gene calls are TRBV4-3 and TRBJ2-5; TRBD2 matches at 11 bases. V was pared by 0 bases and J by 4 bases, with 1 base of the junction left unmatched. Germline V gene lookup returns CDR1 LGHNA and CDR2 YSLEER. The CDR3 loop spans 15 amino acids. The CDR3 here is CASSQDGLAGETQYF. CDR3 sequence (DNA): TGCGCCAGCAGCCAAGATGGACTAGCGGGAGAGACCCAGTACTTC.

This clone has more than one count but fewer than ten. The V and J genes are TRBV29-1 and TRBJ2-1, with 13 positions matching TRBD2. V lost 7 bases, J lost 9 bases, and 9 bases stayed unmatched. Looked up from germline, CDR1 is SQVTM and CDR2 is ANQGSEA. The CDR3 sequence is 14 residues long. CDR3 nucleotide sequence: TGCAGCGGCCGACTAGCGGGAGGTGTAGGTGAGCAGTTCTTC. It codes for CSGRLAGGVGEQFF.

The chain has TRBV7-2 and TRBJ2-7, with D perhaps matching TRBD2 (5 bases). Germline V CDR1 and CDR2: SGHTA, FQGNSA. V lost 3 bases, J lost 3 bases, and 9 bases lay in between. The CDR3 covers 13 residues. In DNA, the CDR3 is TGTGCCAGCAGCTTCACTAGGAGCTACGAGCAGTACTTC. This gives the protein CASSFTRSYEQYF.

The V gene is TRBV7-9, the J gene TRBJ2-1; 10 bases match TRBD2. Unmatched junction bases numbered 4, after V lost 4 bases and J lost 4 bases. The length of the CDR3 is 15 residues. Looked up from germline, CDR1 is SEHNR and CDR2 is FQNEAQ (reference sequence). The DNA of the CDR3 is TGTGCCAGCAGCTCGGGGACTAGCGAGTACAATGAGCAGTTCTTC. Translating gives CASSSGTSEYNEQFF.

This chain joins TRBV15 and TRBJ2-4; weak D call: TRBD2 (6 bases). Germline-derived CDR1 and CDR2 are LNHNV and YYDKDF (reference sequence). The CDR3 extends over 15 amino acids. V lost 0 bases and J 7 bases, leaving 13 bases between the germline ends. CDR3 nucleotide sequence: TGTGCCACCAGCAGAGATAGGGCTGCGGGGAACATTCAGTACTTC. It is translated as CATSRDRAAGNIQYF.

This clone was seen once. The CDR3 loop is CSVDRSGGQETQYF. The DNA of the CDR3 is TGCAGCGTTGACCGTAGCGGGGGCCAAGAGACCCAGTACTTC. The chain recombines TRBV29-1 with TRBJ2-5, with 9 bases aligning to TRBD2. Trimming removed 3 bases from V and 1 base from J; junction bases left unmatched: 3. There are 14 residues in the CDR3. CDR1 is SQVTM, CDR2 ANQGSEA, per germline.

The chain combines TRBV5-1 with TRBJ2-1, with D possibly TRBD1 on 6 matching bases. The length of the CDR3 is 15 residues. CDR1 and CDR2 from the germline V gene are SGHRS and YFSETQ. Trimming cost V 4 bases and J 8 bases, with 19 bases left between them. In DNA form, the CDR3 reads TGCGCCAGCAGCCAAGCCGGGCAGGGGAGTTATGAGCAGTTCTTC. Protein product: CASSQAGQGSYEQFF.

The J gene is TRBJ2-2, the V gene TRBV2; no firm D call. Trimming took off 10 bases at V and 1 base at J, with 10 bases between the two ends. The CDR3 contains 13 residues. Germline values: CDR1 SNHLY, CDR2 FYNNEI. CDR3 loop: CATLRRNTGELFF. The CDR3 bases are TGTGCCACCCTCAGGAGGAACACCGGGGAGCTGTTTTTT.

This rearrangement joins TRBV5-4 to TRBJ2-1, with 10 bases matching TRBD2. With V trimmed by 0 bases and J by 7 bases, 1 base remained unmatched. CDR3 length: 14 residues. Germline CDR1 is SGHNT and CDR2 is YYREEE (reference sequence). CDR3 sequence: CASSLDSGGNEQFF. CDR3 sequence (DNA): TGTGCCAGCAGCTTGGATAGCGGGGGGAATGAGCAGTTCTTC.

This clone was counted once. V usage is TRBV20-1 and J usage is TRBJ2-3, with D possibly called TRBD1 or TRBD2 (5 bases each). This CDR3 has 11 residues. From germline, CDR1 is DFQATT and CDR2 SNEGSKA (reference sequence). V lost 2 bases and J 7 bases, leaving 7 bases between the germline ends. CDR3 sequence (DNA): TGCAGTGCTAGATGGGGGAATACGCAGTATTTT. Its protein product is CSARWGNTQYF.

J is TRBJ1-3 and V is TRBV30; D remains ambiguous. CDR1 GTSNPN and CDR2 SVGIG come from the germline V gene (reference sequence). This CDR3 has 12 amino acids. The V end was cut by 4 bases, the J end by 4 bases, with 8 bases between. This CDR3 is CAWNFAGNTIYF. The CDR3 bases are TGTGCCTGGAATTTTGCCGGAAACACCATATATTTT.